These 8 T cell receptor beta chains came from one sample sequenced in a study of graft-versus-host responses after intestinal transplantation. Using immunoSEQ multiplex PCR, the repertoire was profiled, and TCRdb retains in-frame clones only, with some absent. The sample holds some 69,000 clones, roughly 92% seen once. The sequencing used bone marrow, collected nearly 750 days after intestinal transplantation. These receptors all come from a human patient who received an intestinal transplant, so some T cells may come from the graft donor.

This chain connects TRBV6-1 to TRBJ1-2; no clear D. With 1 base removed from V and 2 bases from J, the gap between germline ends came to 14 bases. Germline V gives CDR1 MNHNS, CDR2 SASEGT. This CDR3 comprises 16 residues. The chain's CDR3 is CASSEGRYSLNYGYTF. Written as DNA, the CDR3 is TGTGCCAGCAGTGAAGGTCGGTACAGCCTAAACTATGGCTACACCTTC.

The chain has TRBV2 and TRBJ2-3; D possibly corresponds to TRBD2 (6 bases). Germline V gene lookup returns CDR1 SNHLY and CDR2 FYNNEI. The CDR3 length is 14 residues. V was trimmed by 8 bases and J by 6 bases, leaving 18 bases between them. The DNA of the CDR3 is TGTGCCAGCGCGGGGTGGGGGTCGGCGGATACGCAGTATTTT. It translates to CASAGWGSADTQYF. Based on the CDR3 plus reference TRBV2 and TRBJ2-3, the full variable domain is EPEVTQTPSHQVTQMGQEVILRCVPISNHLYFYWYRQILGQKVEFLVSFYNNEISEKSEIFDDQFSVERPDGSNFTLKIRSTKLEDSAMYFCASAGWGSADTQYFGPGTRLTVL.

The rearrangement links TRBV6-1 to TRBJ2-6; a weak D match, TRBD1 (6 bases). Germline V gene sequence: CDR1 MNHNS, CDR2 SASEGT. V lost 6 bases to trimming and J lost 2 bases, with 11 bases between them. The CDR3 runs 15 residues. The CDR3, as DNA: TGTGCCAGCAGGTTTACAGGGACTGGGGCCAACGTCCTGACTTTC. This translates into CASRFTGTGANVLTF.

The chain carries TRBV6-1 and TRBJ1-3, with TRBD1 as a possible D gene (5 bases). With 4 bases removed from V and 0 bases from J, the gap between germline ends came to 13 bases. The CDR3 covers 16 residues. Per germline, CDR1 MNHNS and CDR2 SASEGT. CDR3 nucleotide sequence: TGTGCCAGCAGTGCCCCCCCAAGGGGCTCTGGAAACACCATATATTTT. It specifies CASSAPPRGSGNTIYF.

This clone came up a few times. The chain has TRBV6-1 and TRBJ1-5; D is uncertain. Germline V CDR1 and CDR2: MNHNS, SASEGT. The CDR3 extends over 14 amino acids. Deletions cut 0 bases from V and 6 bases from J, with 9 bases between. This CDR3 is CASSEAGLRQPQHF. DNA for the CDR3: TGTGCCAGCAGTGAAGCAGGCCTCCGTCAGCCCCAGCATTTT.

The chain joins TRBV9 to TRBJ1-2, with D possibly being TRBD1 (5 bases). The germline V gene has CDR1 SGDLS and CDR2 YYNGEE. The CDR3 extends over 12 amino acids. V was pared by 6 bases and J by 4 bases, with 10 bases between. CDR3 sequence: CASTSQGYGYTF. The CDR3 DNA reads as TGTGCCAGCACCTCTCAGGGCTATGGCTACACCTTC.

This sequence joins TRBV4-1 and TRBJ2-1; D is unresolved. The CDR3 loop spans 12 amino acids. With 0 bases removed from V and 11 bases from J, the gap between germline ends came to 8 bases. The germline CDR1 and CDR2 sequences are MGHRA and YSYEKL. DNA of the CDR3: TGCGCCAGCAGCCAAGATGAGACACAGCAGTTCTTC. Encoded protein: CASSQDETQQFF.

This chain connects TRBV19 to TRBJ1-2; a weak D match, TRBD1 (6 bases). This CDR3 is 16 amino acids long. Germline V gene lookup returns CDR1 LNHDA and CDR2 SQIVND (reference sequence). Trimming cost V 5 bases and J 3 bases, with 19 bases left between them. This CDR3 reads CASSGHAGQFYYGYTF. The CDR3 region has the DNA TGTGCCAGTAGTGGACACGCGGGACAATTTTACTATGGCTACACCTTC.